The sample holds many counts of the clone carrying this T cell receptor beta chain. What it recognizes is unknown. This sample is part of a study of T cell repertoires in cytomegalovirus infection. Looking at the study overall: An indication of both CMV infection and matching HLA type came from public TCR beta signatures. Study-wide findings and caveats: CMV-specific TCR beta clonotypes restricted by HLA-C were the ones dominating the ex vivo response. Using cumulative public TCR beta family frequency, the authors identified those who carried CMV together with the relevant HLA.

One entry per CDR3 protein results from TCRdb running MiXCR on the reads. Among 80,000 to 130,000 distinct CDR3 sequences, more than 20% were seen once, and the ten largest hold more than 35%. CDR1 and CDR2 (germline): SEHNR, FQNEAQ (reference sequence). The length of the CDR3 is 15 residues. Trimming took 5 bases from V and 5 from J, leaving 18 bases between them. Sequencing input: CD8+ T cells from PBMCs. This rearrangement joins TRBV7-9 to TRBJ2-5, with a possible D match to TRBD2 (6 bases). This clonotype was sampled from a human donor in good health (CMV status not recorded). Some clones in this sample may be carry-over from other donors' samples. The CDR3 reads CASSRYGGDKETQYF. In nucleotides, the CDR3 is TGTGCCAGCAGCCGTTACGGGGGAGACAAGGAGACCCAGTACTTC.